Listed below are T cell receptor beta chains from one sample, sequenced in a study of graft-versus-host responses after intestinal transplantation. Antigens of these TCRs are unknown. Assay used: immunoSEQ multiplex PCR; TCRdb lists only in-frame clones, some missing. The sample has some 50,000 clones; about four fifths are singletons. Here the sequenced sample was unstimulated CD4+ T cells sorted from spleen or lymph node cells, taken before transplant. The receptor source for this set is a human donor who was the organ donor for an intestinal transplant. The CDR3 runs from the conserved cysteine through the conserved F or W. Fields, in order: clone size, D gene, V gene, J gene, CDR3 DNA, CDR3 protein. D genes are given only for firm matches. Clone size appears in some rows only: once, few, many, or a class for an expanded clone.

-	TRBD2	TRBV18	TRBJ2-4	TGTGCCAGCTCACCGACTAGCTCCAAAAACATTCAGTACTTC	CASSPTSSKNIQYF
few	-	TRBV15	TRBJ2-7	TGTGCCACCAGCAGAGGGGGTACGGAATACGAGCAGTACTTC	CATSRGGTEYEQYF
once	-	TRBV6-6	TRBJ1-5	TGTGCCAGCAGCCCAGGGGTCAATCAGCCCCAGCATTTT	CASSPGVNQPQHF
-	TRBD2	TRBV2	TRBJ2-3	TGTGCCAGCAAGGGAGGGCGGCCAAGAGATACGCAGTATTTT	CASKGGRPRDTQYF
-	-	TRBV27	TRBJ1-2	TGTGCCAGCAGTTTACGCGGGAGGGGGGCAACTTGGTATGGCTACACCTTC	CASSLRGRGATWYGYTF
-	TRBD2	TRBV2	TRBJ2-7	TGTGCCAGCAGACGAGCGGGGGGCCCCCAATTC	CASRRAGGPQF
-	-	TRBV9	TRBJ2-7	TGTGCCAGCAGAAGTTCGATAACAACCTACGAGCAGTACTTC	CASRSSITTYEQYF
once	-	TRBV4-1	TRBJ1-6	TGCGCCAGCAGCCAGGACAGTTCCTATAATTCACCCCTCCACTTT	CASSQDSSYNSPLHF
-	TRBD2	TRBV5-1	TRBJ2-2	TGCGCCAGCAGCTTGGCCCAGAAGCTTAGCGGGAGGGGAGGCACCGGGGAGCTGTTTTTT	CASSLAQKLSGRGGTGELFF
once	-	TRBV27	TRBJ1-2	TGTGCCAGCAGTTTAAGGGCAGGGGATCATGGCTACACCTTC	CASSLRAGDHGYTF
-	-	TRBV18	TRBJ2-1	TGTGCCAGCTCACCAGGGTCTGACAATGAGCAGTTCTTC	CASSPGSDNEQFF
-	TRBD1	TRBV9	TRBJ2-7	TGTGCCAGCAGCGTGAGGGGGCTTCTCACCCCCGGCGAGCAGTACTTC	CASSVRGLLTPGEQYF
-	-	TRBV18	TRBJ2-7	TGTGCCAGCTCACCGGCACAGGGAAGTCACTACGAGCAGTACTTC	CASSPAQGSHYEQYF
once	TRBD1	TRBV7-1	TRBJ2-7	TGTGCCAGCAGCTCAAGCGGGTTATCTGGGACAGGGGGCTCCGAGCAGTACTTC	CASSSSGLSGTGGSEQYF
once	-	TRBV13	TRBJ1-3	TGTGCCAGCAGTTCCACAGACTCTGGAAACACCATATATTTT	CASSSTDSGNTIYF
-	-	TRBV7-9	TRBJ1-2	TGTGCCAGCAGCTTATTGGGGTCCCGGGGCTACACCTTC	CASSLLGSRGYTF
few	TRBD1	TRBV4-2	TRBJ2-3	TGTGCCAGCAGCCAAGTACAGGGGGGCACAGATACGCAGTATTTT	CASSQVQGGTDTQYF
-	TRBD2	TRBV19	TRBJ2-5	TGTGCCAGTAGTATCCGCGGCGGGGGGCAGACCCAGTACTTC	CASSIRGGGQTQYF
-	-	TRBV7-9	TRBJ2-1	TGTGCCAGCAGCTTAGGGACAAAATACAATGAGCAGTTCTTC	CASSLGTKYNEQFF
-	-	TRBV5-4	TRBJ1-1	TGTGCCAGCAGCTTGGCCGGGACAATGAACACTGAAGCTTTCTTT	CASSLAGTMNTEAFF
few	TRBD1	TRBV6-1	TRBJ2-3	TGTGCCAGCAGCGTCGGGACAGGCCCCGATACGCAGTATTTT	CASSVGTGPDTQYF
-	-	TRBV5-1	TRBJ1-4	TGCGCCAGCAGCGGGACGGGGAATGAAAAACTGTTTTTT	CASSGTGNEKLFF
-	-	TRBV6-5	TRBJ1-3	TGTGCCAGCAGTCGGGACCCCAGGGCCACCATATATTTT	CASSRDPRATIYF
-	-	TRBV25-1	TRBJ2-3	TGTGCCAGCAGTGAATGGGGGACCTATACGCAGTATTTT	CASSEWGTYTQYF
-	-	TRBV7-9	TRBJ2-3	TGTGCCAGCAGCTTAACGAGGGGGCGGGAGAGAACAGATACGCAGTATTTT	CASSLTRGRERTDTQYF
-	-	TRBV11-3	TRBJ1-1	TGTGCCAGCAGCTTAGTATTTGAAGCTTTCTTT	CASSLVFEAFF
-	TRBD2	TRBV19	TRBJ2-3	TGTGCCACCCAACTAGCGGGAGAGACAGATACGCAGTATTTT	CATQLAGETDTQYF
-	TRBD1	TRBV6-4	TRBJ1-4	TGTGCCAGCAGCCGTACAGGGGCACAGGATGAAAAACTGTTTTTT	CASSRTGAQDEKLFF
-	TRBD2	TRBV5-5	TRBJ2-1	TGTGCCAGCAGCTTGGTTTGGAGTAGCGGGAGAGGCGATGAGCAGTTCTTC	CASSLVWSSGRGDEQFF
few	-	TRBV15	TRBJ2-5	TGTGCCACCAGCAGAGCGCGGACCCAAGAGACCCAGTACTTC	CATSRARTQETQYF
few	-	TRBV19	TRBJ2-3	TGTGCCAGTAGTATAGCGGGGGGCACAGATACGCAGTATTTT	CASSIAGGTDTQYF
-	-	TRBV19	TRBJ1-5	TGTGCCAGCCAGACCGTGGGCAATCAGCCCCAGCATTTT	CASQTVGNQPQHF
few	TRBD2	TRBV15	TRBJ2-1	TGTGCCACCAGCATAGAAAGCGGGAGAGGTAATGAGCAGTTCTTC	CATSIESGRGNEQFF
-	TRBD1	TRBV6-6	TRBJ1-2	TGTGCCAGCAGTTTAGCAGGGGGCTATGGCTACACCTTC	CASSLAGGYGYTF
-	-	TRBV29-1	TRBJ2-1	TGCAGCGTTGTCTGGACTAACGATTACAATGAGCAGTTCTTC	CSVVWTNDYNEQFF
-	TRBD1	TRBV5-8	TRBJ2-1	TGTGCCAGCAGCTTGTGGCAGGGGGCGGTGAATGAGCAGTTCTTC	CASSLWQGAVNEQFF
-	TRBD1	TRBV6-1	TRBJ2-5	TGTGCCAGCAGGAGAGGAGAGGACAGGGGAAACCAGTACTTC	CASRRGEDRGNQYF
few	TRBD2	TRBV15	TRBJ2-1	TGTGCCACCAGCAGACGGCTAGCGGGAGTTGGGAATGAGCAGTTCTTC	CATSRRLAGVGNEQFF
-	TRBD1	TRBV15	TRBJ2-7	TGTGCCACCAGCGGAGGGTGGCAGGACAGGGTAAACGAGCAGTACTTC	CATSGGWQDRVNEQYF
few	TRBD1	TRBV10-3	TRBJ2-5	TGTGCCATCAGTGAGAGGGGGCCCTCGAGGTCGGAGACCCAGTACTTC	CAISERGPSRSETQYF
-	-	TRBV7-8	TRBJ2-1	TGTGCCAGCAGCCCAACTAGGGCACCTATACAGAATGAGCAGTTCTTC	CASSPTRAPIQNEQFF
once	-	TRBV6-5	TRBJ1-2	TGTGCCAGCAAGGAGGATCCTAGCTATGGCTACACCTTC	CASKEDPSYGYTF
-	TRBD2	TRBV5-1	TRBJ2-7	TGCGCCAGCAGCTTGGAACTAGCGGGGGGGCCTTCCTACGAGCAGTACTTC	CASSLELAGGPSYEQYF
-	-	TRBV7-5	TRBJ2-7	TGTGTCAGAAGCTTAAAAAGAGGCTACGAGCAGTACTTC	CVRSLKRGYEQYF
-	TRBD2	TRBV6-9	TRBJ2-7	TGTGCCAGCAGTCGTCCGGGACTAGCGGGCGAGCAGTACTTC	CASSRPGLAGEQYF
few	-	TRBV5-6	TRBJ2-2	TGTGCCAGCAGCTTGGTGGGCGGGGACACCGGGGAGCTGTTTTTT	CASSLVGGDTGELFF
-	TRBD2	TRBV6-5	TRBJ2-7	TGTGCCAGCGTAAGGGCTAGCGGGAGCCTCGAGCAGTACTTC	CASVRASGSLEQYF
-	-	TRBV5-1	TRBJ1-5	TGCGCCAGCAGCTGGGACAGCAATCAGCCCCAGCATTTT	CASSWDSNQPQHF
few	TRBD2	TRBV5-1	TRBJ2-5	TGCGCCAGCAGCTCTTTACGACTAGCGGGGGGCCCGAAAGAGACCCAGTACTTC	CASSSLRLAGGPKETQYF
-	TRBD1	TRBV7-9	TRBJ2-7	TGTGCCAGCAGCTTAGCAATGACAGGGGGCGCCGGAAACGAGCAGTACTTC	CASSLAMTGGAGNEQYF
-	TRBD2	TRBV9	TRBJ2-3	TGTGCCAGCAGCGTAGATAGCGGGGGTAGCACAGATACGCAGTATTTT	CASSVDSGGSTDTQYF
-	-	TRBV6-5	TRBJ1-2	TGTGCCAGCAGTTACCTTGGGGGGGGCTACACCTTC	CASSYLGGGYTF